This passage covers 22 T cell receptor beta chains from one sample sequenced in a study of blood T cell repertoires in COVID-19. The repertoire was sequenced with immunoSEQ multiplex PCR; TCRdb's copy has only in-frame clones and lacks some. This table has some 400,000 clones, about four fifths appearing once. The specimen sequenced was peripheral blood. All receptors come from a human donor with acute or convalescent COVID-19. The donor label of this sample is uncertain.

This clone has only a few counts. V usage is TRBV18 and J usage is TRBJ1-1, with D possibly being TRBD1 (6 bases). Trimming removed 4 bases at V and 4 bases at J, with 25 bases between. The germline CDR1 and CDR2 sequences are KGHSH and LQKENI. The CDR3 has 18 amino acids. The CDR3 nucleotides are TGTGCCAGCTCACTGTTCGGCGCTCAGGGGTTTGTGGGCACTGAAGCTTTCTTT. This encodes CASSLFGAQGFVGTEAFF.

The chain couples TRBV19 to TRBJ1-2; TRBD1 is a possible D gene (5 bases). The CDR3 has 13 residues. Germline CDR1 reads LNHDA; CDR2 reads SQIVND (reference sequence). V was trimmed by 6 bases and J by 1 base, leaving 9 bases between them. CDR3 nucleotide sequence: TGTGCCAGTAGAAAGACAGATAACTATGGCTACACCTTC. This sequence encodes CASRKTDNYGYTF.

The chain couples TRBV5-5 to TRBJ1-1; D unclear. Germline V gene sequence: CDR1 SGHKS, CDR2 YYEKEE (reference sequence). The CDR3 totals 12 residues. V was pared by 2 bases and J by 8 bases, with 10 bases between. DNA of the CDR3: TGTGCCAGCAGCTTATTCTCGGGGGAAGCTTTCTTT. Translated: CASSLFSGEAFF.

The V call is TRBV21-1, the J call TRBJ1-5. TRBV21-1 corresponds to a pseudogene. The CDR3 consists of 15 residues. In DNA, the CDR3 is TGTGCCAGCAGCAAAGGGAGGAGGGGTTATCAGCCCCAGCATTTT. Translation: CASSKGRRGYQPQHF.

The chain recombines TRBV3-1 (or the pseudogene TRBV3-2) with TRBJ1-5; TRBD1 agrees at 12 bases. V was clipped by 1 base and J by 6 bases; unmatched bases: 7. In germline, CDR1 is LGHDT, CDR2 YNNKEL (reference sequence). This CDR3 is 17 amino acids long. The CDR3 loop is CASSQGGQGAGGQPQHF. The DNA for the CDR3 is TGTGCCAGCAGCCAAGGGGGACAGGGGGCAGGGGGTCAGCCCCAGCATTTT.

This clone was detected a few times. This chain links TRBV21-1 with TRBJ1-2; no check of the table's D call, TRBD1, against the DNA was made. TRBV21-1 is noted as a pseudogene. The CDR3 length is 16 residues. The CDR3 nucleotides read TGTGCCAGCAGCAAAGAACTAAAGGACAGAAACTATGGCTACACCTTC. Translated: CASSKELKDRNYGYTF.

V and J are TRBV18 and TRBJ2-2, with D maybe TRBD2 (5 bases). Germline V gene data show CDR1 as KGHSH and CDR2 as LQKENI. V lost 6 bases and J lost 0, with 11 bases in between. The CDR3 is 15 residues long. In DNA form, the CDR3 reads TGTGCCAGCTCTCGGGAAGCCTCGAACACCGGGGAGCTGTTTTTT. It translates to CASSREASNTGELFF.

The sample holds one count of this clone. The chain employs TRBV5-5 and TRBJ1-6; 8 bases align to TRBD1. Trimming cost V 4 bases and J 7 bases; bases outside gene matches: 4. CDR1 is SGHKS, CDR2 YYEKEE, per germline (reference sequence). CDR3 length: 14 residues. The CDR3 sequence is CASSRQGHNSPLHF. The CDR3 DNA is TGTGCCAGCAGCCGACAGGGGCACAATTCACCCCTCCACTTT.

V usage is TRBV2 and J usage is TRBJ1-3; maybe TRBD1 (5 bases). Germline V CDR1 and CDR2: SNHLY, FYNNEI. Trimming removed 0 bases at V and 6 bases at J, with 21 bases between. This CDR3 has 18 residues. The CDR3 region is CASSEAPGARQIPNTIYF. CDR3 sequence (DNA): TGTGCCAGCAGTGAAGCCCCCGGCGCCCGACAGATTCCAAACACCATATATTTT.

The chain links TRBV2 to TRBJ2-3; 9 bases are a match to TRBD2. The trim removed 7 bases at V and 6 bases at J, leaving 14 bases unmatched. This CDR3 is built from 16 residues. Germline-derived CDR1 and CDR2 are SNHLY and FYNNEI. In DNA, the CDR3 is TGTGCCAGCACCCTAGGGGCGGGGGGGCGGACGGATACGCAGTATTTT. It translates to CASTLGAGGRTDTQYF.

V and J are TRBV2 and TRBJ1-5; 9 bases fit TRBD1. Per germline, CDR1 SNHLY and CDR2 FYNNEI. The length of the CDR3 is 15 residues. V gave up 6 bases and J gave up 2 bases; unmatched junction bases: 5. Here the CDR3 reads CASSEQGAGNQPQHF. CDR3 nucleotide sequence: TGTGCCAGCAGCGAACAGGGGGCAGGCAATCAGCCCCAGCATTTT. Filled out from reference TRBV2 and TRBJ1-5, the complete variable domain reads EPEVTQTPSHQVTQMGQEVILRCVPISNHLYFYWYRQILGQKVEFLVSFYNNEISEKSEIFDDQFSVERPDGSNFTLKIRSTKLEDSAMYFCASSEQGAGNQPQHFGDGTRLSIL.

The chain links TRBV3-1 (or the pseudogene TRBV3-2) to TRBJ1-1; the match to TRBD1 covers 8 bases. Germline V gene sequence: CDR1 LGHDT, CDR2 YNNKEL (reference sequence). The CDR3 runs to 17 residues. Trimming at V came to 4 bases and at J to 6 bases, leaving 16 bases not matched to a gene. CDR3 sequence reads: CASSPIGQGGVYAEAFF. CDR3 bases: TGTGCCAGCAGCCCTATCGGACAGGGAGGTGTTTACGCTGAAGCTTTCTTT.

This clone has a handful of counts. The rearrangement links TRBV4-1 to TRBJ1-4, with D perhaps matching TRBD1 (6 bases). The CDR3 contains 15 residues. V was cut by 0 bases and J by 8 bases, with 13 bases left in between. Germline CDR1 is MGHRA and CDR2 is YSYEKL. The CDR3 DNA follows: TGCGCCAGCAGCCAAGAGGGCAGGGGACGAGAAAAACTGTTTTTT. Translating it yields CASSQEGRGREKLFF.

This clone was seen only a few times. The chain combines TRBV9 with TRBJ2-1; 12 bases line up with TRBD2. The CDR3 runs 17 residues. The ends lost 0 bases at V and 7 bases at J; junction bases unmatched: 8. The germline gives CDR1 SGDLS, CDR2 YYNGEE. The CDR3 loop is CASSVVPSGGARNEQFF. Written as DNA, the CDR3 is TGTGCCAGCAGCGTAGTTCCTAGCGGGGGGGCAAGAAATGAGCAGTTCTTC.

The chain has TRBV30 and TRBJ1-4, with TRBD1 matching over 8 bases. Germline CDR1 reads GTSNPN; CDR2 reads SVGIG (reference sequence). This CDR3 region has 13 residues. Losses at the gene ends were 1 base for V and 12 bases for J; bases not matched to a gene: 7. CDR3 DNA sequence: TGTGCCTGGAGTGGGACAGGGATTGGACAACTGTTTTTT. Residues: CAWSGTGIGQLFF.

The chain couples TRBV7-8 to TRBJ1-6, with no clear D. The CDR3 runs 15 residues. Germline V CDR1 and CDR2: SGHVS, FQNEAQ. With 6 bases removed from V and 8 bases from J, the gap between germline ends came to 17 bases. The CDR3 sequence: CASSPERLLDSPLHF. In DNA form, the CDR3 reads TGTGCCAGCAGTCCCGAACGTTTACTGGATTCACCCCTCCACTTT.

This chain connects TRBV12-1 to TRBJ2-5; TRBD2 reflects the table's D call only, with no check against the DNA. TRBV12-1 is described as a pseudogene. The CDR3 is 17 amino acids. CDR3 nucleotides: TGTGCCAGCAGCTTTTGGGATGAGCGGGGCGGCCAAGGGACCCAGTACTTC. Protein sequence: CASSFWDERGGQGTQYF.

This clone was observed a handful of times. The gene calls are TRBV2 and TRBJ1-1; TRBD1 might be the D (5 bases). This CDR3 region has 15 residues. Germline V CDR1 and CDR2: SNHLY, FYNNEI. V gave up 6 bases and J gave up 2 bases, with 16 bases separating them. CDR3 loop: CASRYQGLTNTEAFF. CDR3 in DNA: TGTGCCAGCAGGTACCAGGGACTTACCAACACTGAAGCTTTCTTT. Full variable domain (rest looked up from reference TRBV2 and TRBJ1-1): EPEVTQTPSHQVTQMGQEVILRCVPISNHLYFYWYRQILGQKVEFLVSFYNNEISEKSEIFDDQFSVERPDGSNFTLKIRSTKLEDSAMYFCASRYQGLTNTEAFFGQGTRLTVV.

This clone turned up a few times. V and J are TRBV3-1 (or the pseudogene TRBV3-2) and TRBJ1-1, with D perhaps TRBD1 (6 bases). Trimming stripped 1 base from V and 8 bases from J, with 17 bases between. There are 15 residues in the CDR3. Germline CDR1 is LGHDT and CDR2 is YNNKEL (reference sequence). Here the CDR3 reads CASSQARGPRREAFF. The DNA for the CDR3 is TGTGCCAGCAGCCAAGCCAGGGGCCCCAGGAGGGAAGCTTTCTTT.

The V call is TRBV27, the J call TRBJ1-1; TRBD1 is a possible D gene (6 bases). The germline gives CDR1 MNHEY, CDR2 SMNVEV (reference sequence). The germline V and J ends were trimmed by 4 bases and 6 bases, with 9 bases remaining between them. The length of the CDR3 is 12 residues. Here the CDR3 reads CASSSQGSEAFF. CDR3 coding DNA: TGTGCCAGCAGTTCACAGGGCTCTGAAGCTTTCTTT.

This chain uses TRBV7-2 with TRBJ1-2, with D possibly matching TRBD1 (6 bases). The CDR3 contains 14 residues. V was trimmed by 6 bases and J by 2 bases, leaving 13 bases between them. CDR1 is SGHTA, CDR2 FQGNSA, per germline. CDR3 residues: CASRSGGGNYGYTF. The CDR3 nucleotides read TGTGCCAGCAGATCGGGGGGGGGCAACTATGGCTACACCTTC. Complete variable domain (other parts from reference TRBV7-2 and TRBJ1-2): GAGVSQSPSNKVTEKGKDVELRCDPISGHTALYWYRQSLGQGLEFLIYFQGNSAPDKSGLPSDRFSAERTGGSVSTLTIQRTQQEDSAVYLCASRSGGGNYGYTFGSGTRLTVV.

This clone was observed once. The chain employs TRBV5-4 and TRBJ2-3; 7 bases fit TRBD2. Looked up from germline, CDR1 is SGHNT and CDR2 is YYREEE (reference sequence). The trim removed 2 bases at V and 2 bases at J, leaving 17 bases unmatched. The CDR3 covers 19 residues. CDR3 residues: CASSFGLDYTKIATDTQYF. As DNA, the CDR3 is TGTGCCAGCAGCTTCGGACTAGACTACACTAAGATCGCCACAGATACGCAGTATTTT.